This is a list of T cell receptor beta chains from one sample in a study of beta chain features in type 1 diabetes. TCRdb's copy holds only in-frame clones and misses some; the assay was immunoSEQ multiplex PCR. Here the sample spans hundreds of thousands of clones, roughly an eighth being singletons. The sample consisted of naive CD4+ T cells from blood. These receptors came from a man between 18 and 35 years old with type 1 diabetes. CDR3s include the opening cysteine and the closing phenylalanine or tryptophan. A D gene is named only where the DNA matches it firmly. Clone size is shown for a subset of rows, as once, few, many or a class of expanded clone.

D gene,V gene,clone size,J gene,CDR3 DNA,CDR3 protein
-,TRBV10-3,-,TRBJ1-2,TGTGCCATCAGTGAGTCGTCAGGGGATGGCTACACCTTC,CAISESSGDGYTF
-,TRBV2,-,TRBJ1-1,TGTGCCAGCACCTTGACAGAGAACACTGAAGCTTTCTTT,CASTLTENTEAFF
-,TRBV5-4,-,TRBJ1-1,TGTGCCAGCAGCCAAGACCGAGAAGCTTTCTTT,CASSQDREAFF
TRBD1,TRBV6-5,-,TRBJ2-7,TGTGCCAGCAGGCCTGGACAGGATTCCTACGAGCAGTACTTC,CASRPGQDSYEQYF
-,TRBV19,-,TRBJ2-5,TGTGCCAGCCTTGGACGGCACCAAGAGACCCAGTACTTC,CASLGRHQETQYF
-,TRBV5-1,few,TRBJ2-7,TGCGCCAGCAGCGCCAGTTACGAGCAGTACTTC,CASSASYEQYF
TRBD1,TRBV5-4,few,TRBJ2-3,TGTGCCAGCAGCGGGAAACAGGGGCACTTAACAGATACGCAGTATTTT,CASSGKQGHLTDTQYF
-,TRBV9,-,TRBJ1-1,TGTGCCAGCAGCGTAGCCCAGGGGACTGAAGCTTTCTTT,CASSVAQGTEAFF
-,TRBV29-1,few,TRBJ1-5,TGCAGCGCCCAGGGCCAGGAGGATCAGCCCCAGCATTTT,CSAQGQEDQPQHF
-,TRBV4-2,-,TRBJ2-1,TGTGCCAGCAGCCAAGCTGGCGGGAATGAGCAGTTCTTC,CASSQAGGNEQFF
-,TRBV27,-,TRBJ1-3,TGTGCCAGCAGTGCCGCCCTTGGAAACACCATATATTTT,CASSAALGNTIYF
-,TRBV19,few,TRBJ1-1,TGTGCCAGTACCCCCGTTCCCCCGAAGGAAGCTTTCTTT,CASTPVPPKEAFF
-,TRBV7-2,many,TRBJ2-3,TGTGCCAGCAGCTACCTGACAGATACGCAGTATTTT,CASSYLTDTQYF
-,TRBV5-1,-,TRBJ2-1,TGCGCCAGCAGCTTGGCCGAAACTAATGAGCAGTTCTTC,CASSLAETNEQFF
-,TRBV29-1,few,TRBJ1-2,TGCAGCGTCCAGCAAGGGATCTATGGCTACACCTTC,CSVQQGIYGYTF
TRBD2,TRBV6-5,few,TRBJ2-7,TGTGCCACCTCCCCCGGGACTAGCATATACGAGCAGTACTTC,CATSPGTSIYEQYF
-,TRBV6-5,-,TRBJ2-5,TGTGCCAGCAGTGGTCTGGACAGTCAAGAGACCCAGTACTTC,CASSGLDSQETQYF
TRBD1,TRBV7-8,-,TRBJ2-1,TGTGCCAGCAGCTTAGTTCGGACAGGGTTGAATGAGCAGTTCTTC,CASSLVRTGLNEQFF
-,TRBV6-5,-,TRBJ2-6,TGTGCCAGCATATCGTGGGACTCTGGGGCCAACGTCCTGACTTTC,CASISWDSGANVLTF
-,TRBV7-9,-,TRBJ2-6,TGTGCCAGCAGCCAAACAGGGTCTTCTACTGGGGCCAACGTCCTGACTTTC,CASSQTGSSTGANVLTF
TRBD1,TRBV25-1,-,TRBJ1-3,TGTGCCAGCAGTGATATACAGGGGGCGGGGAACACCATATATTTT,CASSDIQGAGNTIYF
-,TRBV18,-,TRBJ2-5,TGTGCCAGCTCACCACCCGCAGGCCAAGAGACCCAGTACTTC,CASSPPAGQETQYF
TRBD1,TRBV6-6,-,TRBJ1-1,TGTGCCAGCAGCCTCCGACAGGGAGAGGCTGAAGCTTTCTTT,CASSLRQGEAEAFF
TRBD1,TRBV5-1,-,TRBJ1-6,TGCGCCAGCAGCTTCGACAGGGGGAATAATTCACCCCTCCACTTT,CASSFDRGNNSPLHF
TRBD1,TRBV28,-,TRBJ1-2,TGTGCCAGCAGTCTACCGACAGGGCGACTAAACTATGGCTACACCTTC,CASSLPTGRLNYGYTF
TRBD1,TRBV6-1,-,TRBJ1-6,TGTGCCAGCAGTGCGTCCCGGGACAGGGGGAATAATTCACCCCTCCACTTT,CASSASRDRGNNSPLHF
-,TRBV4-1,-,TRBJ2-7,TGCGCCAGCAGCCAAGATGGTTTAGGACGGACAGTATCCTACGAGCAGTACTTC,CASSQDGLGRTVSYEQYF
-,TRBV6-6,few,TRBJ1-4,TGTGCCAGCAGTTACACCGGAGCGACCGAAAAACTGTTTTTT,CASSYTGATEKLFF
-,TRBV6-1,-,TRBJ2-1,TGTGCCAGCAGCTATGATCACTCTAACAATGAGCAGTTCTTC,CASSYDHSNNEQFF
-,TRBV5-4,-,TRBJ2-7,TGTGCCAGCAGCTTGGACAGGGATTCCTACGAGCAGTACTTC,CASSLDRDSYEQYF
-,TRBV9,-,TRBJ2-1,TGTGCCAGCAGCGGCGGGACCCTCGGGGGATTGACCATGGATGAGCAGTTCTTC,CASSGGTLGGLTMDEQFF
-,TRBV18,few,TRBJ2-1,TGTGCCAGCTCACGGCAGGAGGATAGCCCAGAAGATTACAATGAGCAGTTCTTC,CASSRQEDSPEDYNEQFF
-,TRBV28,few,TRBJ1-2,TGTGCCAGCAGTTTAATGCCGGGTGGCTACACCTTC,CASSLMPGGYTF
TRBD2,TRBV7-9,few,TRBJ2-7,TGTGCCAGCAGCTTAGAGGGGACTACCTACGAGCAGTACTTC,CASSLEGTTYEQYF
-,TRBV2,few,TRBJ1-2,TGTGCCAGCACAAAGACTCTTTATGGCTACACCTTC,CASTKTLYGYTF
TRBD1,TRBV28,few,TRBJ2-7,TGTGCCAGCACCGAGGACAGGGGGGTCTACGAGCAGTACTTC,CASTEDRGVYEQYF
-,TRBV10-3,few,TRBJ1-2,TGTGCCATCAAGAGGGAGGGCTATGGCTACACCTTC,CAIKREGYGYTF
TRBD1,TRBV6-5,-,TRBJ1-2,TGTGCCAGCAGTTCAGGGCAGGGGGCCCGCGGGGATGGCTACACCTTC,CASSSGQGARGDGYTF